One and the same sample provided the 11 T cell receptor beta chains below, sequenced in a study of T cells in Graves' hyperthyroidism and ophthalmopathy. RNA transcripts yielded amplified TCR beta CDR3 regions. HTBI primers were the set used in a first-round RT-PCR of the TCR CDR3. TCRdb re-derived calls from the multiplex PCR reads in MiXCR, one entry per CDR3 protein. The data show about 600,000 distinct CDR3 sequences, 13% to 15% seen once. Sequenced: blood. Source of these receptors: a woman between 18 and 29 years old with Graves' ophthalmopathy.

This clonotype has more than one count but fewer than ten. The chain combines TRBV3-1 with TRBJ2-6; no firm D call. The germline CDR1 and CDR2 sequences are LGHDT and YNNKEL (reference sequence). The length of the CDR3 is 14 residues. Trimming stripped 1 base from V and 4 bases from J, with 5 bases between. Here the CDR3 reads CASSQGVGANVLTF. The CDR3 DNA reads as TGTGCCAGCAGCCAAGGGGTAGGGGCCAACGTCCTGACTTTC.

In its sample, this clonotype was seen many times. The chain is built from TRBV20-1 and TRBJ2-5; 7 bases match TRBD2. Germline assignment: CDR1 DFQATT and CDR2 SNEGSKA (reference sequence). V was pared by 5 bases and J by 0 bases, with 6 bases of the junction left unmatched. The CDR3 sequence is 14 residues long. For the CDR3, the DNA is TGCAGTGCTGAACCTAGCGGCCACCAAGAGACCCAGTACTTC. Translated, it gives CSAEPSGHQETQYF.

This clonotype was recorded at least ten times. This chain joins TRBV30 and TRBJ2-7, with D unresolved. V lost 3 bases, J lost 9 bases, and 12 bases lay in between. CDR1 is GTSNPN and CDR2 is SVGIG in the germline V gene (reference sequence). The CDR3 sequence is 11 residues long. The CDR3 bases are TGTGCCTGGAGAGGGTCAGAGTGGCAGTACTTC. This encodes CAWRGSEWQYF. The whole variable domain, remainder taken from reference TRBV30 and TRBJ2-7, is SQTIHQWPATLVQPVGSPLSLECTVEGTSNPNLYWYRQAAGRGLQLLFYSVGIGQISSEVPQNLSASRPQDRQFILSSKKLLLSDSGFYLCAWRGSEWQYFGPGTRLTVT.

The chain links TRBV7-9 to TRBJ1-2; D is ambiguous. Trimming removed 2 bases from V and 2 bases from J, with 12 bases in between. The CDR3 loop spans 15 amino acids. Germline V gene lookup returns CDR1 SEHNR and CDR2 FQNEAQ (reference sequence). CDR3 sequence (DNA): TGTGCCAGCAGCTTATTAGCAGGAGGGAACTATGGCTACACCTTC. It is translated as CASSLLAGGNYGYTF.

The table lists this clonotype with many counts. In DNA, the CDR3 is TGTGCCAGCAGCGACTCCGGTGGTAGAAAGACCCAGTACTTC. Translation: CASSDSGGRKTQYF. The V call is TRBV7-3, the J call TRBJ2-5; the D is unclear. This CDR3 is built from 14 residues. Germline V gives CDR1 SGHTA, CDR2 FQGTGA. Trimming pared 5 bases from V and 6 bases from J, leaving 16 bases between.

This clonotype has a handful of counts. The V and J genes are TRBV5-5 and TRBJ2-6; D is possibly TRBD1 (7 bases). The V end lost 0 bases, the J end lost 0 bases, and 13 bases lay between the germline ends. Germline V lookup: CDR1 SGHKS, CDR2 YYEKEE (reference sequence). This CDR3 is built from 18 residues. CDR3 DNA: TGTGCCAGCAGCTTGGTTGGCAGGGGGGCCTCTGGGGCCAACGTCCTGACTTTC. Protein sequence: CASSLVGRGASGANVLTF.

This clonotype was detected a few times. CDR3 residues: CASSHDRSGETQYF. The CDR3 DNA sequence: TGTGCCAGCAGCCATGACAGGTCGGGAGAGACCCAGTACTTC. The V and J genes are TRBV11-1 and TRBJ2-5, with D perhaps matching TRBD1 (6 bases). Germline lookup yields CDR1 SGHAT and CDR2 FQDESV (reference sequence). This CDR3 is built from 14 residues. V shed 5 bases and J shed 4 bases, with 14 bases lying between them.

The table lists this clonotype with many counts. An end of the junction does not agree with germline; a read error may underlie this. V is TRBV7-8 and J is TRBJ2-1; 9 nucleotides agree with TRBD2. The CDR3 sequence is 14 residues long. CDR1 and CDR2 (germline): SGHVS, FQNEAQ. CDR3 sequence: CASILAGAYNEQFF. CDR3 nucleotides: TGTGCCAGCATCTTAGCGGGAGCCTACAATGAGCAGTTCTTC.

This clonotype was seen at least ten times. The chain employs TRBV7-9 and TRBJ1-2, with a possible D match to TRBD1 (5 bases). Germline CDR1 SEHNR, CDR2 FQNEAQ (reference sequence). With 2 bases removed from V and 3 bases from J, the gap between germline ends came to 10 bases. The CDR3 runs to 14 residues. DNA of the CDR3: TGTGCCAGCAGCTTAATCCAGGGCGACTATGGCTACACCTTC. Translated: CASSLIQGDYGYTF.

This clonotype was seen repeatedly, ten times or more. The chain carries TRBV12-3 or TRBV12-4 and TRBJ1-2; no clear D gene. This CDR3 is built from 11 residues. Trimming removed 3 bases from V and 8 bases from J, with 7 bases in between. The CDR3 loop reads CASSFGEGYTF. DNA for the CDR3: TGTGCCAGCAGTTTCGGGGAAGGCTACACCTTC.

This clonotype was picked up many times. This chain links TRBV30 with TRBJ2-5; tentatively, D is TRBD2 (6 bases). This CDR3 has 15 residues. Germline CDR1 GTSNPN, CDR2 SVGIG (reference sequence). Trimming pared 0 bases from V and 3 bases from J, leaving 14 bases between. CDR3 residues: CAWSVGGKWEETQYF. The CDR3 DNA is TGTGCCTGGAGTGTAGGAGGGAAGTGGGAAGAGACCCAGTACTTC.